The subject of this entry is one TCR beta chain. Its antigen is not identified. CDR1 is DFQATT, CDR2 SNEGSKA, per germline (reference sequence). This CDR3 comprises 14 residues. TCRdb reprocessed the RT-PCR reads with MiXCR, giving one entry per CDR3 protein. This sample has 700,000 to 800,000 distinct CDR3 sequences; approximately 18% occur once, and the top ten carry approximately 10%. The sample belongs to a study of response to subunit inactivated influenza vaccine. General study results and limits: A suggestion made by the authors is that each seasonal influenza vaccination recruits few new T cells.

The chain uses TRBV20-1 and TRBJ2-5, with TRBD2 identical over 8 bases. The starting material was PBMCs from blood, obtained 5 days after vaccination. The source is a man aged 50 to 59 who received an inactivated influenza vaccine. The CDR3 protein is CSLLSGSGMETQYF. The DNA for the CDR3 is TGCAGCCTCCTAAGCGGGAGTGGCATGGAGACCCAGTACTTC.